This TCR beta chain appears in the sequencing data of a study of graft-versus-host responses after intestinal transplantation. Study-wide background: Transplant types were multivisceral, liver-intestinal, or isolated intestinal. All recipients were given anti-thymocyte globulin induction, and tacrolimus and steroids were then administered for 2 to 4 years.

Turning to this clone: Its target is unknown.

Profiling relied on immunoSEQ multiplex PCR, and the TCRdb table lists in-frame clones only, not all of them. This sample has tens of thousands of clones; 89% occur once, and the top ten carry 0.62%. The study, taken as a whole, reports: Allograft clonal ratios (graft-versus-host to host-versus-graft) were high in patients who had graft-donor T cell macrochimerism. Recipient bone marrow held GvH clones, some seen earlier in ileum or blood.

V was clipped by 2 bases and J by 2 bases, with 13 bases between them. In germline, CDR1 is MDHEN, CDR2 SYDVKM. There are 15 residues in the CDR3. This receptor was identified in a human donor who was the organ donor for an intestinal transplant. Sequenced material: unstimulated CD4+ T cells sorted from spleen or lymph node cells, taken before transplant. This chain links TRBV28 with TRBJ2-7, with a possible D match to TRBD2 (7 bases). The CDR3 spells CASSLEGGRTYEQYF. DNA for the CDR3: TGTGCCAGCAGTTTAGAGGGGGGGCGGACCTACGAGCAGTACTTC.